The present entry profiles one T cell receptor beta chain with its context. Its recognized antigen is unknown. No base quality values were provided; no much bigger clone lies one nucleotide off. The data were obtained in a study of blood T cell repertoires in COVID-19 (dated by TCRdb to 2018 to 2020). For the wider study: The collaborator samples originated in the United States, Italy and Spain and spanned the acute and convalescent phases of COVID-19. The material from the prospective study consisted of cDNA or gDNA derived from T cells, B-cell-depleted T cells, or PBMCs. Deeply sampled blood TCRbeta repertoires from subjects exposed to, actively infected with, or recovered from COVID-19 were included in the dataset. The repertoires were released in a freely available public database intended as a resource for research on the immune response to SARS-CoV-2. Samples came from the ongoing ImmuneRACE study (first 160 participants) plus 1,254 subjects from 6 global collaborators. The sample metadata nearly always contained a de-identified subject ID, COVID-19 status, age in years and sex. HLA class I and class II types, where available, came from metadata supplied by the sample provider rather than from assay-based typing. The investigation overall reported the following: The amount of clinical and demographic metadata varied by source and participant and was provided uncurated.

The collaborating institutions used their own protocols to collect whole blood in K2EDTA tubes. Collaborator samples were shipped for TCRbeta analysis as frozen whole blood, isolated PBMCs, or DNA extracted from either sample type. TCRbeta CDR3 regions were amplified from genomic DNA by means of the immunoSEQ Assay, a bias-controlled multiplex PCR. Processing in the source paper ran as follows. The number of nucleated cells in each sample was estimated by amplification of reference gene primers within the assay. To quantify the absolute abundance of each unique TCRbeta CDR3 rearrangement, sequence reads were collapsed and filtered. For each sample, productive Simpson clonality was calculated by taking the square root of Simpson's diversity index across productive rearrangements. This is the immuneACCESS table as TCRdb keeps it, with only in-frame sequences that have V and J called. A part of the clones is gone; compared with another copy, unresolved V genes explain less than half, and the rest is unexplained. D and trimming were read from the DNA, whereas the V and J calls and clone size are those reported in that table. Across this sample there are approximately 76,000 clones, with approximately 86% seen only once. About an eighth of the sample is held by the ten biggest clonotypes.

From a lookup of the germline V gene, CDR1 and CDR2 are MDHEN and SYDVKM. The CDR3 starts with the cysteine, ends with the phenylalanine, and has 15 residues. Only the CDR3 DNA stays, 45 bases, in frame from base 1. Germline trimming amounts to 5 bases on V and 4 bases on J, with 10 as the count of junction bases outside the gene matches. This TCR was recovered from a woman aged 55 to 70 with acute or convalescent COVID-19. The chain links TRBV28 with TRBJ2-5; 7 bases in between match TRBD2. Sample: peripheral blood. The DNA sequence is given as TGTGCCAGCAGTCCGGGGGGAGGGCCCCGAGAGACCCAGTACTTC. Its protein product is CASSPGGGPRETQYF.